This is a list of T cell receptor beta chains from one sample in a study of T cell responses to AZD1222 COVID-19 vaccine. The protocol was immunoSEQ multiplex PCR, while the TCRdb copy is restricted to in-frame clones and leaves out a portion. The table has about 81,000 clones, 91% seen once; the top ten hold around 8%. The material sequenced was peripheral blood, taken 28 days after the second AZD1222 dose. The receptors here all came from an adult who received the AZD1222 COVID-19 vaccine. Both conserved end residues are trimmed from each CDR3. A D gene is named only where the DNA matches it firmly.

len: 11
v_gene: TRBV18
j_gene: TRBJ2-7
d_gene: TRBD1
CDR3aa: ASSPHRGEEQY

len: 12
v_gene: TRBV28
j_gene: TRBJ2-5
d_gene: TRBD1
CDR3aa: ASSLSGQKETQY

len: 11
v_gene: TRBV19
j_gene: TRBJ2-1
d_gene: .
CDR3aa: ASSTGNYNEQF

len: 13
v_gene: TRBV5-4
j_gene: TRBJ2-1
d_gene: .
CDR3aa: ASSLGGSIYNEQF

len: 12
v_gene: TRBV18
j_gene: TRBJ2-3
d_gene: .
CDR3aa: ASSPLGGGDTQY

len: 9
v_gene: TRBV27
j_gene: TRBJ2-7
d_gene: .
CDR3aa: ASASPYEQY

len: 12
v_gene: TRBV6-5
j_gene: TRBJ2-1
d_gene: .
CDR3aa: ASSQGSTLGEQF

len: 13
v_gene: TRBV10-3
j_gene: TRBJ1-6
d_gene: .
CDR3aa: AISSGLSGDSPLH

len: 12
v_gene: TRBV3-1/TRBV3-2
j_gene: TRBJ2-7
d_gene: .
CDR3aa: ASSRSGTTYEQY

len: 11
v_gene: TRBV12-3/TRBV12-4
j_gene: TRBJ1-2
d_gene: .
CDR3aa: ASTDPGRPGYT

len: 12
v_gene: TRBV2
j_gene: TRBJ2-4
d_gene: TRBD1
CDR3aa: ASSGTGPLLIQY

len: 13
v_gene: TRBV4-1
j_gene: TRBJ1-1
d_gene: .
CDR3aa: ASSQVPGVFAEAF

len: 10
v_gene: TRBV28
j_gene: TRBJ1-5
d_gene: .
CDR3aa: ASSFYRQPQH

len: 11
v_gene: TRBV29-1
j_gene: TRBJ2-7
d_gene: .
CDR3aa: SVRLRELYEQY

len: 12
v_gene: TRBV11-3
j_gene: TRBJ2-3
d_gene: TRBD2
CDR3aa: ASSKQAGADTQY

len: 13
v_gene: TRBV4-1
j_gene: TRBJ2-7
d_gene: .
CDR3aa: ASSQEGQGGYEQY

len: 12
v_gene: TRBV24-1
j_gene: TRBJ2-1
d_gene: TRBD2
CDR3aa: ATSDSGGVNEQF

len: 10
v_gene: TRBV15
j_gene: TRBJ2-3
d_gene: .
CDR3aa: ATSRYADTQY

len: 12
v_gene: TRBV18
j_gene: TRBJ2-7
d_gene: .
CDR3aa: ASSPGDFSYEQY

len: 13
v_gene: TRBV25-1
j_gene: TRBJ2-2
d_gene: TRBD2
CDR3aa: ASSPREGQIGELF

len: 13
v_gene: TRBV27
j_gene: TRBJ2-2
d_gene: TRBD1
CDR3aa: ASSLSDRASGELF

len: 11
v_gene: TRBV28
j_gene: TRBJ1-5
d_gene: .
CDR3aa: ASSGGGNQPQH

len: 14
v_gene: TRBV2
j_gene: TRBJ2-7
d_gene: TRBD2
CDR3aa: ASSDGRTSSRYEQY

len: 14
v_gene: TRBV10-3
j_gene: TRBJ1-2
d_gene: .
CDR3aa: AISAGGAEANYGYT

len: 14
v_gene: TRBV19
j_gene: TRBJ1-6
d_gene: .
CDR3aa: ASSIRLGGTTSPLH

len: 15
v_gene: TRBV7-9
j_gene: TRBJ2-3
d_gene: TRBD2
CDR3aa: ASSLSGTSASTDTQY

len: 12
v_gene: TRBV5-6
j_gene: TRBJ2-7
d_gene: .
CDR3aa: ASSLAGSTYEQY

len: 12
v_gene: TRBV5-1
j_gene: TRBJ2-7
d_gene: .
CDR3aa: ASSLDYGSYEQY

len: 15
v_gene: TRBV11-3
j_gene: TRBJ2-1
d_gene: TRBD2
CDR3aa: ASSSLAGGAVVNEQF

len: 10
v_gene: TRBV29-1
j_gene: TRBJ2-7
d_gene: .
CDR3aa: SVRDTAYEQY

len: 13
v_gene: TRBV5-1
j_gene: TRBJ2-3
d_gene: .
CDR3aa: ASSLAVGSTDTQY

len: 13
v_gene: TRBV9
j_gene: TRBJ2-1
d_gene: .
CDR3aa: ASSVGRKGVNEQF

len: 12
v_gene: TRBV28
j_gene: TRBJ1-2
d_gene: TRBD1
CDR3aa: ASSLNQGAGGYT

len: 13
v_gene: TRBV2
j_gene: TRBJ2-7
d_gene: TRBD2
CDR3aa: ASSKLAGANYEQY

len: 14
v_gene: TRBV7-2
j_gene: TRBJ2-7
d_gene: TRBD2
CDR3aa: ASSSLSGSASYEQY

len: 11
v_gene: TRBV5-1
j_gene: TRBJ2-3
d_gene: .
CDR3aa: ASSPGSTDTQY

len: 12
v_gene: TRBV6-5
j_gene: TRBJ2-5
d_gene: .
CDR3aa: ASTKGNLQETQY

len: 14
v_gene: TRBV7-2
j_gene: TRBJ2-7
d_gene: TRBD1
CDR3aa: ASSLGAGTGYYEQY

len: 13
v_gene: TRBV6-5
j_gene: TRBJ2-7
d_gene: TRBD2
CDR3aa: ASSYEASGTYEQY

len: 12
v_gene: TRBV9
j_gene: TRBJ2-7
d_gene: TRBD1
CDR3aa: ASSVMGQGDEQY

len: 10
v_gene: TRBV27
j_gene: TRBJ1-3
d_gene: .
CDR3aa: ASSFSGNTIY

len: 10
v_gene: TRBV6-5
j_gene: TRBJ2-5
d_gene: .
CDR3aa: ASGVDKRTQY

len: 11
v_gene: TRBV5-1
j_gene: TRBJ2-1
d_gene: TRBD1
CDR3aa: ASSLAEGTGLF

len: 13
v_gene: TRBV5-4
j_gene: TRBJ2-7
d_gene: TRBD2
CDR3aa: ASSFAAGEGGEQY

len: 15
v_gene: TRBV7-2
j_gene: TRBJ2-7
d_gene: TRBD1
CDR3aa: ASSLAEGATGGYEQY

len: 13
v_gene: TRBV30
j_gene: TRBJ2-3
d_gene: .
CDR3aa: AWSVGARHTDTQY

len: 13
v_gene: TRBV30
j_gene: TRBJ2-2
d_gene: TRBD2
CDR3aa: AWNRQGLAIGELF

len: 10
v_gene: TRBV9
j_gene: TRBJ1-6
d_gene: .
CDR3aa: ASSVEFSPLH